These 15 T cell receptor beta chains were sequenced from one sample in a study of shared clonotypes between healthy human individuals. Generated by immunoSEQ multiplex PCR, the TCRdb table keeps only in-frame clones and is missing some. The profile covers about 2.4 million clones, with around 90% appearing a single time and around 0.14% taken by the ten largest. The sequenced material came from naive CD4+ T cells sorted from blood. Subset noted: CD45RA+ positively selected. These receptors all come from a man between 18 and 35 years old in good health.

This chain joins TRBV10-3 and TRBJ2-1, with a weak D call TRBD1 (5 bases). Germline V gives CDR1 ENHRY, CDR2 SYGVKD. The V and J ends lost 7 bases and 2 bases respectively, with 15 bases between them. CDR3 length: 15 residues. For the CDR3, the DNA is TGTGCCATCAAGACAGCAGCTGGAGCCTACAATGAGCAGTTCTTC. The encoded protein is CAIKTAAGAYNEQFF.

The chain joins TRBV2 to TRBJ1-2, with 8 bases aligning to TRBD1. CDR1 is SNHLY, CDR2 FYNNEI, per germline. Trimming cost V 1 base and J 7 bases; bases outside gene matches: 2. The CDR3 extends over 13 amino acids. CDR3 residues: CASSEGDRGGYTF. CDR3 nucleotide sequence: TGTGCCAGCAGTGAAGGAGACAGGGGTGGCTACACCTTC.

The genes are TRBV6-6 and TRBJ2-1; D might be TRBD2 (6 bases). The germline V gene encodes CDR1 MNHNY and CDR2 SVGAGI (reference sequence). This CDR3 is built from 14 residues. Trimming cost V 8 bases and J 5 bases, with 16 bases left between them. The CDR3 coding sequence is TGTGCCAGCGGGGCGGGACTCCCCGACAATGAGCAGTTCTTC. As protein: CASGAGLPDNEQFF.

The gene calls are TRBV10-1 and TRBJ2-5; a weak D match, TRBD1 (5 bases). V lost 0 bases to trimming and J lost 0 bases, with 14 bases between them. This CDR3 is 17 amino acids long. CDR1 and CDR2 from the germline V gene are WNHNN and SYGVQD (reference sequence). The CDR3 reads CASSESGLGADQETQYF. The CDR3 DNA reads as TGCGCCAGCAGTGAGTCGGGTTTAGGGGCAGACCAAGAGACCCAGTACTTC.

This chain links TRBV6-1 with TRBJ1-1; D gene uncertain. Trimming stripped 5 bases from V and 0 bases from J, with 10 bases between. The CDR3 length is 14 residues. CDR1 is MNHNS, CDR2 SASEGT, per germline. The CDR3 here is CASSRSTMNTEAFF. The CDR3 coding sequence is TGTGCCAGCAGTAGATCGACTATGAACACTGAAGCTTTCTTT.

This chain uses TRBV19 with TRBJ1-2, with 10 positions matching TRBD1. The CDR3 has 18 amino acids. Germline-derived CDR1 and CDR2 are LNHDA and SQIVND (reference sequence). V shed 5 bases and J 5 bases; nucleotides not matched to a gene: 17. CDR3 sequence: CASSFLAPWTGGQYGYTF. Written as DNA, the CDR3 is TGTGCCAGTAGTTTCCTGGCCCCATGGACAGGGGGACAGTATGGCTACACCTTC.

Remarks on this clone: The same CDR3 also results from other DNA sequences found in this sample. The rearrangement links TRBV5-1 to TRBJ1-5; D not resolved. Germline CDR1 and CDR2: SGHRS and YFSETQ. This CDR3 has 13 residues. V gave up 0 bases and J gave up 3 bases, with 4 bases separating them. CDR3 DNA: TGCGCCAGCAGCTTGGGATCCAATCAGCCCCAGCATTTT. It translates to CASSLGSNQPQHF.

V is TRBV28 and J is TRBJ1-4, with a possible D match to TRBD1 (5 bases). The V gene lost 9 bases and the J gene lost 3 bases, with 14 bases spanning the gap. This CDR3 region has 14 residues. Germline values: CDR1 MDHEN, CDR2 SYDVKM. CDR3 region: CASLEGLPNEKLFF. The DNA for the CDR3 is TGTGCCAGTCTAGAGGGGTTGCCTAATGAAAAACTGTTTTTT. The variable domain in full, with the rest retrieved from reference TRBV28 and TRBJ1-4, is DVKVTQSSRYLVKRTGEKVFLECVQDMDHENMFWYRQDPGLGLRLIYFSYDVKMKEKGDIPEGYSVSREKKERFSLILESASTNQTSMYLCASLEGLPNEKLFFGSGTQLSVL.

The V gene is TRBV16, the J gene TRBJ1-1; D ambiguous. V was shortened by 0 bases and J by 8 bases, with 7 bases between the two germline ends. Per germline, CDR1 KGHSY and CDR2 FQNENV. This CDR3 is built from 12 residues. The DNA of the CDR3 is TGTGCCAGCAGCCAATCGACCCCAGAAGCTTTCTTT. It translates to CASSQSTPEAFF.

CDR3 residues: CASSQDATNEKLFF. CDR3 coding DNA: TGTGCCAGCAGCCAAGATGCAACTAATGAAAAACTGTTTTTT. The chain links TRBV14 to TRBJ1-4; D not resolved. This CDR3 is 14 amino acids long. With 0 bases removed from V and 0 bases from J, the gap between germline ends came to 2 bases. The V gene's germline CDR1 is SGHDN and CDR2 FVKESK.

The J gene is TRBJ2-3, the V gene TRBV9; the D call may be TRBD1 or TRBD2 (5 bases each). Germline lookup yields CDR1 SGDLS and CDR2 YYNGEE. V lost 3 bases, J lost 4 bases, and 12 bases lay in between. This CDR3 comprises 14 residues. This CDR3 reads CASSAGPLPDTQYF. The CDR3 coding sequence is TGTGCCAGCAGCGCGGGGCCACTCCCAGATACGCAGTATTTT.

The chain combines TRBV5-1 with TRBJ2-7; TRBD1 might be the D (5 bases). V dropped 4 bases and J dropped 3 bases, with 11 bases sitting between them. CDR3 length equals 13 residues. Germline lookup yields CDR1 SGHRS and CDR2 YFSETQ. CDR3 protein: CASSRRQSYEQYF. In DNA, the CDR3 is TGCGCCAGCAGCAGGCGACAGAGCTACGAGCAGTACTTC.

Notes on this clone: This sample also contains other DNA sequences that code for the same CDR3. The chain uses TRBV5-1 and TRBJ2-7; possible D gene TRBD1, 5 bases. This CDR3 has 14 residues. Trimming took 0 bases from V and 4 from J, leaving 11 bases between them. The germline V gene has CDR1 SGHRS and CDR2 YFSETQ. This CDR3 is CASSLAGLGYEQYF. CDR3 nucleotide sequence: TGCGCCAGCAGCTTGGCAGGGTTGGGTTACGAGCAGTACTTC.

This clone appeared a single time. The V call is TRBV7-9, the J call TRBJ1-4, with D unclear. V was cut by 5 bases and J by 4 bases, with 8 bases left in between. The CDR3 totals 13 residues. The V gene's germline CDR1 is SEHNR and CDR2 FQNEAQ (reference sequence). Here the CDR3 DNA reads TGTGCCAGCAGCACATTCAATAATGAAAAACTGTTTTTT. It codes for CASSTFNNEKLFF.

This chain links TRBV5-1 with TRBJ2-3; 11 bases map to TRBD2. This CDR3 has 18 amino acids. Germline V gene data show CDR1 as SGHRS and CDR2 as YFSETQ. V lost 0 bases, J lost 7 bases, and 13 bases stayed unmatched. CDR3 protein: CASSLGPPTSGTEYTQYF. The CDR3 DNA follows: TGCGCCAGCAGCTTGGGCCCTCCGACTAGCGGGACCGAGTATACGCAGTATTTT.